Below, 13 T cell receptor beta chains from the same sample are listed, as sequenced in a study of vaccination effects on CD4 cells after COVID-19. For these receptors, no antigen is known. Sequencing was performed with immunoSEQ multiplex PCR; in TCRdb, only in-frame clones are kept and a portion is missing. Of 74,000 or so clones in the sample, around 80% were seen once. CD4+ T cells specific for antigen were expanded with viral peptide pools by the ViraFEST assay before sequencing. The culture ran for approximately 11 days before CD4+ T cells were isolated. The vaccine recipients had no prior SARS-CoV-2 infection, with negative nucleocapsid antibodies. Sample: CD4+ T cells from PBMCs cultured with SARS-CoV-2 spike peptides, taken before COVID-19 vaccination. The receptors come from a human donor who received a COVID-19 vaccine.

The chain employs TRBV5-5 and TRBJ2-7; the match to TRBD1 covers 9 bases. The junction had 1 base not matched to a gene; V was cut back by 0 bases and J by 3 bases. The CDR3 spans 14 residues. Germline V lookup: CDR1 SGHKS, CDR2 YYEKEE (reference sequence). CDR3 sequence reads: CASSLGGQGYEQYV. The CDR3 DNA is TGTGCCAGCAGCTTGGGGGGACAGGGCTACGAGCAGTACGTC.

Turning to this clone: The sample has other DNA sequences that encode this CDR3 too. This sequence joins TRBV18 and TRBJ2-5; D gene ambiguous. V gave up 6 bases and J gave up 4 bases, with 9 bases separating them. Germline lookup yields CDR1 KGHSH and CDR2 LQKENI. The CDR3 sequence is 12 residues long. The CDR3 is CASSPSRETQYF. CDR3 in DNA: TGTGCCAGCTCTCCTTCGAGAGAGACCCAGTACTTC.

The chain uses TRBV6-5 and TRBJ1-2; 12 bases agree with TRBD1. The trim removed 6 bases at V and 3 bases at J, leaving 5 bases unmatched. The CDR3 totals 15 residues. Per germline, CDR1 MNHEY and CDR2 SVGAGI. CDR3 sequence (DNA): TGTGCCAGCAGCCTCGGGACAGGGGGCCACTATGGCTACACCTTC. It is translated as CASSLGTGGHYGYTF.

The rearrangement joins TRBV2 to TRBJ1-1; 7 bases agree with TRBD1. J lost 1 base, V lost 5 bases, and 7 bases had no gene match. The CDR3 is 15 residues long. Germline CDR1 is SNHLY and CDR2 is FYNNEI. CDR3 amino acids: CASSYTGTANTEAFF. The CDR3 DNA is TGTGCCAGCAGTTACACCGGGACAGCGAACACTGAAGCTTTCTTT.

The chain links TRBV6-5 to TRBJ1-5; D may be TRBD1 (5 bases). V lost 6 bases, J lost 2 bases, and 14 bases lay in between. Germline loops: CDR1 MNHEY, CDR2 SVGAGI. The CDR3 contains 15 residues. CDR3 protein: CASRAQGVGNQPQHF. CDR3 DNA sequence: TGTGCCAGCAGGGCACAAGGGGTAGGCAATCAGCCCCAGCATTTT.

V and J are TRBV6-5 and TRBJ1-2; the match to TRBD1 covers 8 bases. The CDR3 extends over 13 amino acids. Germline CDR1 and CDR2: MNHEY and SVGAGI. Trimming took 6 bases from V and 7 from J; bases not matched to a gene: 7. CDR3 sequence (DNA): TGTGCCAGCAGGCACGACAGGGGTCTTGGCTACACCTTC. It is translated as CASRHDRGLGYTF.

This clone was counted only a few times. The chain joins TRBV19 to TRBJ1-4; D gene ambiguous. CDR1 and CDR2 (germline): LNHDA, SQIVND (reference sequence). The CDR3 contains 15 residues. With 3 bases removed from V and 13 bases from J, the gap between germline ends came to 21 bases. CDR3 sequence: CASSIQSWGDGVLFF. In nucleotides, the CDR3 is TGTGCCAGTAGTATCCAATCCTGGGGAGACGGGGTACTGTTTTTT.

This clone was counted between two and nine times. This chain connects TRBV18 to TRBJ2-7; the D is unclear. The CDR3 loop spans 13 amino acids. Germline V gene lookup returns CDR1 KGHSH and CDR2 LQKENI. The ends were cut back, 2 bases at V and 3 bases at J, with 8 bases in the middle. DNA of the CDR3: TGTGCCAGCTCACCATTGCCGAGCTACGAGCAGTACGTC. It codes for CASSPLPSYEQYV.

The chain is built from TRBV10-3 and TRBJ2-2, with 10 bases matching TRBD1. CDR3 length: 15 amino acids. V was pared by 4 bases and J by 7 bases, with 6 bases of the junction left unmatched. The germline gives CDR1 ENHRY, CDR2 SYGVKD. The DNA for the CDR3 is TGTGCCATCAGTGCGACAGGGGGCGCGAACGGGGAGCTGTTTTTT. This encodes CAISATGGANGELFF.

J is TRBJ1-1 and V is TRBV7-3; weak D call: TRBD1 (5 bases). The V end was cut by 5 bases, the J end by 1 base, with 11 bases between. CDR1 is SGHTA, CDR2 FQGTGA, per germline. This CDR3 contains 14 residues. In nucleotides, the CDR3 is TGTGCCAGCAGCCATGGGGGGAGGAACACTGAAGCTTTCTTT. Translating it yields CASSHGGRNTEAFF.

This clone came up a few times. This rearrangement joins TRBV4-1 to TRBJ1-2; no firm D call. Per germline, CDR1 MGHRA and CDR2 YSYEKL. The CDR3 spans 13 residues. V was cut by 0 bases and J by 8 bases, with 10 bases left in between. The CDR3 here is CASSQDPRVGYTF. In nucleotides, the CDR3 is TGCGCCAGCAGCCAAGATCCCCGGGTAGGCTACACCTTC.

The chain carries TRBV6-5 and TRBJ1-2; tentatively, D is TRBD1 (5 bases). The CDR3 runs 13 residues. The V end lost 8 bases, the J end lost 1 base, and 11 bases lay between the germline ends. Germline CDR1 and CDR2: MNHEY and SVGAGI. CDR3 in amino acids: CASYVRVNYGYTF. Written as DNA, the CDR3 is TGTGCCAGCTACGTCAGGGTTAACTATGGCTACACCTTC.

The chain couples TRBV7-9 to TRBJ2-1; no firm D call. The V end was cut by 4 bases, the J end by 4 bases, with 20 bases between. CDR1 and CDR2 (germline): SEHNR, FQNEAQ (reference sequence). The CDR3 spans 17 residues. This CDR3 is CASSSQSVTRNYNEQFF. The DNA for the CDR3 is TGTGCCAGCAGCTCTCAGTCGGTAACTCGCAATTACAATGAGCAGTTCTTC.